What follows are 10 T cell receptor beta chains derived from one specimen sequenced in a study of CD8+CD57+ T cells in acquired aplastic anemia. It was genomic DNA that served as the template for profiling TCR beta VDJ and CDR3. TCRdb re-analysed the reads in MiXCR, keeping a single row per CDR3 protein. This table holds about 150,000 distinct CDR3 sequences, roughly 49% found once. Sequencing involved patients with CD8+CD57+ cell expansion previously shown by flow cytometry. Sample: sorted CD4+, CD8+, or CD8+CD57+ T cells (not recorded which) from PBMCs. These receptors all come from a human donor with aplastic anemia.

The chain has TRBV20-1 and TRBJ2-5; D is unclear. V was shortened by 0 bases and J by 5 bases, with 16 bases between the two germline ends. This CDR3 region has 15 residues. CDR1 is DFQATT, CDR2 SNEGSKA, per germline (reference sequence). The CDR3 bases are TGCAGTGCTAGAGAACCCGGGTCCGAGTGGGAGACCCAGTACTTC. Translation gives CSAREPGSEWETQYF.

This clonotype was counted at least ten times. This chain uses TRBV19 with TRBJ2-1; 9 nucleotides match TRBD1. This CDR3 spans 15 amino acids. Trimming at V came to 7 bases and at J to 7 bases, leaving 11 bases not matched to a gene. Germline V gene sequence: CDR1 LNHDA, CDR2 SQIVND (reference sequence). The CDR3 sequence is CASKEGDRASNEQFF. The DNA of the CDR3 is TGTGCCAGTAAGGAAGGGGACAGGGCCAGTAATGAGCAGTTCTTC.

This chain uses TRBV6-1 with TRBJ1-4; D gene ambiguous. V shed 8 bases and J shed 4 bases, with 8 bases lying between them. The CDR3 covers 12 residues. Per the germline V gene, CDR1 is MNHNS and CDR2 is SASEGT. The CDR3 protein is CASFAVNEKLFF. DNA for the CDR3: TGTGCCAGCTTTGCGGTTAATGAAAAACTGTTTTTT.

This clonotype was seen only once. The rearrangement uses TRBV14 and TRBJ2-5; D remains unclear. Germline V lookup: CDR1 SGHDN, CDR2 FVKESK. The CDR3 sequence is 12 residues long. Trimming took off 3 bases at V and 4 bases at J, with 6 bases between the two ends. CDR3: CASSHVLETQYF. The DNA for the CDR3 is TGTGCCAGCAGCCATGTTCTAGAGACCCAGTACTTC.

The chain recombines TRBV7-7 with TRBJ2-1; D unclear. This CDR3 comprises 13 residues. Germline CDR1 reads SSHAT; CDR2 reads FNYEAQ (reference sequence). Trimming took 0 bases from V and 7 from J, leaving 7 bases between them. The CDR3 spells CASSLAPANEQFF. As DNA, the CDR3 is TGTGCCAGCAGCTTAGCTCCGGCTAATGAGCAGTTCTTC.

The rearrangement links TRBV11-2 to TRBJ1-1; D might be TRBD1 (6 bases). The CDR3 spans 12 residues. Between the trimmed V and J ends, which lost 3 bases and 6 bases, there was a span of 8 bases. The germline gives CDR1 SGHAT, CDR2 FQNNGV. CDR3 in DNA: TGTGCCAGCAGCTTTCGACAGGCTGAAGCTTTCTTT. It yields the protein CASSFRQAEAFF.

This clonotype was found many times. V is TRBV20-1 and J is TRBJ1-1; 7 bases are a match to TRBD1. CDR3 length equals 14 residues. The germline V gene encodes CDR1 DFQATT and CDR2 SNEGSKA (reference sequence). The V gene end was trimmed by 3 bases and the J gene end by 6 bases; junction bases not matched to a gene: 10. The CDR3 DNA follows: TGCAGTGCTAGCCGTGGCGGGGACAGAGCTGAAGCTTTCTTT. Its translation: CSASRGGDRAEAFF.

In its sample, this clonotype was seen many times. The rearrangement joins TRBV7-6 to TRBJ1-5; no firm D call. The V gene lost 5 bases and the J gene lost 5 bases, with 16 bases spanning the gap. There are 15 residues in the CDR3. The germline V gene encodes CDR1 SGHVS and CDR2 FNYEAQ. The CDR3 loop reads CASSPTQEVHQPQHF. The CDR3 nucleotides are TGTGCCAGCAGCCCGACACAAGAGGTCCATCAGCCCCAGCATTTT.

The chain uses TRBV20-1 and TRBJ1-2, with TRBD1 identical over 7 bases. CDR1 is DFQATT, CDR2 SNEGSKA, per germline (reference sequence). V was clipped by 6 bases and J by 4 bases; unmatched bases: 5. There are 12 residues in the CDR3. The CDR3: CSARGPAYGYTF. Here the CDR3 DNA reads TGCAGTGCAAGGGGGCCCGCCTATGGCTACACCTTC.

This clonotype was seen many times. In DNA form, the CDR3 reads TGTGCCAGCAGCCTTACACAGGTCTTCCAAGAGACCCAGTACTTC. This sequence encodes CASSLTQVFQETQYF. The chain has TRBV7-9 and TRBJ2-5; possibly TRBD1 for D (5 bases). CDR3 length: 15 residues. The germline gives CDR1 SEHNR, CDR2 FQNEAQ (reference sequence). With 5 bases removed from V and 1 base from J, the gap between germline ends came to 14 bases.